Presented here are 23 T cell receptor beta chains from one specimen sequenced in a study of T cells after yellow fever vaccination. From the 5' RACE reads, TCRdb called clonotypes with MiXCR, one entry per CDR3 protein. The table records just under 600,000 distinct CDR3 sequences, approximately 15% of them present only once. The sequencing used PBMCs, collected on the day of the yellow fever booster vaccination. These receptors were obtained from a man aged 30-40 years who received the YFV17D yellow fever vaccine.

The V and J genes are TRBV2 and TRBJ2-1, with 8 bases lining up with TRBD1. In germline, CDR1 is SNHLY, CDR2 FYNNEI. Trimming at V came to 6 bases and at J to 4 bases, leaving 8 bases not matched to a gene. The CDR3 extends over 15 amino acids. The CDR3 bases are TGTGCCAGCAGAACGCAGGGGGCGAATTACAATGAGCAGTTCTTC. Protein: CASRTQGANYNEQFF.

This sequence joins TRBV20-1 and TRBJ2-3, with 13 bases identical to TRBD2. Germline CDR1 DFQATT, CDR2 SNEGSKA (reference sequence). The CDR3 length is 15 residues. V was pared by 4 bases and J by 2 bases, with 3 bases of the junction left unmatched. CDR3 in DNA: TGCAGTGCTACCGGGACTAGCGGGGCCACAGATACGCAGTATTTT. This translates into CSATGTSGATDTQYF.

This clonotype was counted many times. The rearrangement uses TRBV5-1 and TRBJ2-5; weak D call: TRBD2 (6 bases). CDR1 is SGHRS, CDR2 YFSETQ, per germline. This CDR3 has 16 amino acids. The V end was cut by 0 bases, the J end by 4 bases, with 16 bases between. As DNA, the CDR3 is TGCGCCAGCAGCTTGGCCCCTACGGGAGTAGGAGAGACCCAGTACTTC. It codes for CASSLAPTGVGETQYF.

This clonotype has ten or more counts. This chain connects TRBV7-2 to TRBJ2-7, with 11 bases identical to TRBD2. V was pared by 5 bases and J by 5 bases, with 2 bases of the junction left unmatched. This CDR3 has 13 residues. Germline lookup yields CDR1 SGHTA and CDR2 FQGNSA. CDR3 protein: CASSPGLADEQYF. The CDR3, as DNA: TGTGCCAGCAGCCCGGGACTAGCGGACGAGCAGTACTTC.

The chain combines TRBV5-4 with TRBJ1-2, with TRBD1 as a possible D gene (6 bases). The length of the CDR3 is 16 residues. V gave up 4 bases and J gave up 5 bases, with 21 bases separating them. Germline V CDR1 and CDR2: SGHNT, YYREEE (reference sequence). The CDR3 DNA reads TGTGCCAGCAGCCCCGGGGGGGCCGGAGTCGATTATGGCTACACCTTC. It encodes CASSPGGAGVDYGYTF.

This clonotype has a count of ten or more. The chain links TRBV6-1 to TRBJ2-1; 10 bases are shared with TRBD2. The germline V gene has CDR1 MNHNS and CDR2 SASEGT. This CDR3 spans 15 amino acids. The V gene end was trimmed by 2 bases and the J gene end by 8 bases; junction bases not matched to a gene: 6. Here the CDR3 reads CASSESSGSEDEQFF. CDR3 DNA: TGTGCCAGCAGTGAATCTAGCGGGAGTGAGGATGAGCAGTTCTTC.

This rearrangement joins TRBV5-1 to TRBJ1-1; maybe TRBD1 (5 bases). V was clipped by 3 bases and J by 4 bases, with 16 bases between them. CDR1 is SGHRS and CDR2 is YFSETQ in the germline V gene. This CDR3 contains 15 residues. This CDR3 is CASSYSGGDGTEAFF. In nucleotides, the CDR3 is TGCGCCAGCAGCTATTCTGGAGGGGATGGCACTGAAGCTTTCTTT.

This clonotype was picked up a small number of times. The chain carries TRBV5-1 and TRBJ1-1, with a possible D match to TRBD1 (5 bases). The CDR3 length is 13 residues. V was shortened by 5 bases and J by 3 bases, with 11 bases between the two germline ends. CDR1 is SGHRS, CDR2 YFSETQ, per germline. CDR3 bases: TGCGCCAGCAGTGCCGGGGGACACACTGAAGCTTTCTTT. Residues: CASSAGGHTEAFF.

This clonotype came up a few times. CDR3 residues: CASSYGVGVTGELFF. Here the CDR3 DNA reads TGTGCCAGCAGTTACGGAGTTGGGGTGACCGGGGAGCTGTTTTTT. The chain carries TRBV6-5 and TRBJ2-2, with D uncertain. Trimming cost V 2 bases and J 5 bases, with 12 bases left between them. Germline V gives CDR1 MNHEY, CDR2 SVGAGI. The CDR3 is 15 amino acids.

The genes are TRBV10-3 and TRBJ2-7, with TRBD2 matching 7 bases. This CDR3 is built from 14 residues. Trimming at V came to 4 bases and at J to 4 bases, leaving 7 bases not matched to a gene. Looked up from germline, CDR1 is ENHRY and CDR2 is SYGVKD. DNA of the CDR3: TGTGCCATCAGTGGGGCTAGCGGAGCGTACGAGCAGTACTTC. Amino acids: CAISGASGAYEQYF.

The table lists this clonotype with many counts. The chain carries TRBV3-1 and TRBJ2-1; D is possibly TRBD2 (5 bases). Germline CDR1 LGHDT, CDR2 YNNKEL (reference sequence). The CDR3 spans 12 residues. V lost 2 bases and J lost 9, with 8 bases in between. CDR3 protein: CASSQFAGEQFF. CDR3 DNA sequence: TGTGCCAGCAGCCAATTTGCGGGTGAGCAGTTCTTC.

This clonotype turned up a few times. The CDR3 nucleotides are TGCGCCAGCAGCCCTGCTGGCGCCAGCTCCTACAATGAGCAGTTCTTC. Amino acid sequence: CASSPAGASSYNEQFF. V and J are TRBV5-1 and TRBJ2-1; D uncertain. The CDR3 totals 16 residues. The V gene lost 4 bases and the J gene lost 0 bases, with 14 bases spanning the gap. The germline V gene encodes CDR1 SGHRS and CDR2 YFSETQ.

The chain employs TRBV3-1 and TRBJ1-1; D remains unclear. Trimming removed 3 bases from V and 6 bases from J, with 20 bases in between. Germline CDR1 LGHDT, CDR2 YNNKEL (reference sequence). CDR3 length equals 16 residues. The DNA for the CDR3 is TGTGCCAGCAGCCAGGCGGATTGGGATATCAGCGCTGAAGCTTTCTTT. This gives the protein CASSQADWDISAEAFF.

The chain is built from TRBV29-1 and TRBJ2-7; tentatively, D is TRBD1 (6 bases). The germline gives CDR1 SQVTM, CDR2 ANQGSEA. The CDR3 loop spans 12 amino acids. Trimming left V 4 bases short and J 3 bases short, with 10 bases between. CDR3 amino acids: CSVGVGGYEQYF. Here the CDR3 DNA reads TGCAGCGTTGGGGTAGGGGGCTACGAGCAGTACTTC.

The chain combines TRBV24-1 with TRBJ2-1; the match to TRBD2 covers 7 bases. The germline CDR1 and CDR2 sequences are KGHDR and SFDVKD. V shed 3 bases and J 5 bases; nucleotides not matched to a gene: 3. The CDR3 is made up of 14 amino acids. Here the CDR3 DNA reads TGTGCCACCAGTGATAGCGGGGTTCACAATGAGCAGTTCTTC. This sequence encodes CATSDSGVHNEQFF.

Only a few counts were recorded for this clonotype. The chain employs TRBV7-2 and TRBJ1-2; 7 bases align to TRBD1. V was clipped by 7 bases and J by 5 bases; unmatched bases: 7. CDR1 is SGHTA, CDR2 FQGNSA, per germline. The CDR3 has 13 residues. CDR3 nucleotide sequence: TGTGCCAGCACCAACAGGGGCCCTTATGGCTACACCTTC. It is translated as CASTNRGPYGYTF.

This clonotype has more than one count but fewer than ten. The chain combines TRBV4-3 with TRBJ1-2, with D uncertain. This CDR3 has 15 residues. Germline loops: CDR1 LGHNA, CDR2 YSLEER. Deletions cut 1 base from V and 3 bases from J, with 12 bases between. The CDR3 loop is CASSQGRWGDYGYTF. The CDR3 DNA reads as TGCGCCAGCAGCCAAGGGCGCTGGGGTGACTATGGCTACACCTTC.

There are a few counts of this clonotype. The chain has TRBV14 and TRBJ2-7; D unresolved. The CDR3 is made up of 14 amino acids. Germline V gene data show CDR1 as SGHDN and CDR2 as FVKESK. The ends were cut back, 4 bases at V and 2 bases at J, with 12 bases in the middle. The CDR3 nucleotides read TGTGCCAGCAGCCCCCCCGACGGACCCTACGAGCAGTACTTC. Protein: CASSPPDGPYEQYF. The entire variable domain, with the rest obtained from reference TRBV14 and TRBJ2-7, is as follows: EAGVTQFPSHSVIEKGQTVTLRCDPISGHDNLYWYRRVMGKEIKFLLHFVKESKQDESGMPNNRFLAERTGGTYSTLKVQPAELEDSGVYFCASSPPDGPYEQYFGPGTRLTVT.

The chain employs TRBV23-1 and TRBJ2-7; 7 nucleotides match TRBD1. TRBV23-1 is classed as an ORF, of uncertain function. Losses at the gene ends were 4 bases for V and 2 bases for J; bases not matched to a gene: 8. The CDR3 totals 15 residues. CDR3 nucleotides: TGCGCCAGCAGTCTAGGACAGGATAAAGCCTACGAGCAGTACTTC. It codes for CASSLGQDKAYEQYF.

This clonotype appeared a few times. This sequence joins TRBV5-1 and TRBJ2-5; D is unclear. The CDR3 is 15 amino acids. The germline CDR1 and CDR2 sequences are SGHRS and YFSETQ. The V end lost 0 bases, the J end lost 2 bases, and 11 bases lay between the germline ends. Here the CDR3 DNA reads TGCGCCAGCAGCTTGGGGGCCCAACAACAAGAGACCCAGTACTTC. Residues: CASSLGAQQQETQYF.

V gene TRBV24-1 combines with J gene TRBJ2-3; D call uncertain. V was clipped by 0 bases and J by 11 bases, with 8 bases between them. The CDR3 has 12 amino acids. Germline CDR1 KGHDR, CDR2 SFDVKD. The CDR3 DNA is TGTGCCACCAGTGATTTGCTCCAGAAGCAGTATTTT. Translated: CATSDLLQKQYF.

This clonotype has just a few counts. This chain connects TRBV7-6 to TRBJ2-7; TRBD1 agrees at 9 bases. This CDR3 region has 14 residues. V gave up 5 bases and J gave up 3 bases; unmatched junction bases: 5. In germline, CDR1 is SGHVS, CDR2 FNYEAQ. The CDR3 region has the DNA TGTGCCAGCAGCCGTGAGGACAGGGGCTACGAGCAGTACTTC. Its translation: CASSREDRGYEQYF.

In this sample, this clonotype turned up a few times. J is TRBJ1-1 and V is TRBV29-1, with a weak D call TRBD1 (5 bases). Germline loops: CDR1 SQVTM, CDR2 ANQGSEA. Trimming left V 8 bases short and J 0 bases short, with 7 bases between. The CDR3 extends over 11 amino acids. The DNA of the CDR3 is TGCAGCCAGACAGTGAACACTGAAGCTTTCTTT. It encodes CSQTVNTEAFF.